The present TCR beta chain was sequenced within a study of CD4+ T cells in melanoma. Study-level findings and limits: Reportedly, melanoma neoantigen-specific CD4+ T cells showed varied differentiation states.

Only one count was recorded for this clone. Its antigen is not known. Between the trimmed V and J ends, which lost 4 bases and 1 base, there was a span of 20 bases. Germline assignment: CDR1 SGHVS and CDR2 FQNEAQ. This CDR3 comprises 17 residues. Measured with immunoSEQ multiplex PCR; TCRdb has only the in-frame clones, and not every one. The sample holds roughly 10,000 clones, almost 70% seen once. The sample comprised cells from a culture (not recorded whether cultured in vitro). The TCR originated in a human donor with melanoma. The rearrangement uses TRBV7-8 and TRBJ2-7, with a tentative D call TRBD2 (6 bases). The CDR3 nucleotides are TGTGCCAGCAGCTCCCCGGCCTCGTGGCGGGGATCCTACGAGCAGTACTTC. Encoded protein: CASSSPASWRGSYEQYF.